One sample yielded the 18 T cell receptor beta chains listed below, sequenced in a study of graft-versus-host responses after intestinal transplantation. The table came from immunoSEQ multiplex PCR; TCRdb's copy has only in-frame clones and leaves some out. The sample gives tens of thousands of clones, around 92% of which show up once; roughly 0.64% is in the top ten. This material consisted of PBMCs, taken 98 days after intestinal transplantation. Receptors originate from a human patient who received an intestinal transplant, so some T cells may come from the graft donor.

The chain joins TRBV6-4 to TRBJ2-3; 7 bases fit TRBD2. CDR1 is MRHNA and CDR2 is SNTAGT in the germline V gene. V trimming: 2 bases; J trimming: 1 base; junction bases outside the gene matches: 0. The CDR3 covers 14 residues. The CDR3 sequence: CASSDAGGTDTQYF. The CDR3 DNA sequence: TGTGCCAGCAGTGACGCGGGGGGCACAGATACGCAGTATTTT.

The chain combines TRBV7-6 with TRBJ2-5; 7 bases align to TRBD1. Per the germline V gene, CDR1 is SGHVS and CDR2 is FNYEAQ. V lost 3 bases to trimming and J lost 2 bases; unmatched junction nucleotides: 3. The CDR3 spans 14 residues. This CDR3 is CASSLTGKQETQYF. The CDR3 coding sequence is TGTGCCAGCAGCTTGACAGGGAAACAAGAGACCCAGTACTTC.

The rearrangement links TRBV9 to TRBJ2-3; no clear D. The CDR3 runs to 14 residues. Per the germline V gene, CDR1 is SGDLS and CDR2 is YYNGEE. V was clipped by 0 bases and J by 3 bases, with 8 bases between them. In DNA form, the CDR3 reads TGTGCCAGCAGCGTAGAGGTGGAAACAGATACGCAGTATTTT. It specifies CASSVEVETDTQYF.

This sequence joins TRBV28 and TRBJ2-7, with TRBD1 as a possible D gene (6 bases). Germline lookup yields CDR1 MDHEN and CDR2 SYDVKM. Trimming left V 6 bases short and J 1 base short, with 13 bases between. The CDR3 has 14 residues. CDR3 in amino acids: CASSLRDTSYEQYF. The CDR3, as DNA: TGTGCCAGCAGCCTACGGGACACATCCTACGAGCAGTACTTC. The entire variable domain, with the rest obtained from reference TRBV28 and TRBJ2-7, is as follows: DVKVTQSSRYLVKRTGEKVFLECVQDMDHENMFWYRQDPGLGLRLIYFSYDVKMKEKGDIPEGYSVSREKKERFSLILESASTNQTSMYLCASSLRDTSYEQYFGPGTRLTVT.

This chain links TRBV4-2 with TRBJ2-3, with D unresolved. Per the germline V gene, CDR1 is LGHNA and CDR2 is YNFKEQ. Trimming pared 1 base from V and 4 bases from J, leaving 15 bases between. The CDR3 totals 16 residues. Here the CDR3 reads CASSQGPGPGADTQYF. The CDR3 DNA sequence: TGTGCCAGCAGCCAAGGCCCGGGTCCCGGCGCAGATACGCAGTATTTT.

The J gene is TRBJ2-3, the V gene TRBV7-9; perhaps D is TRBD1 or TRBD2 (6 bases each). The CDR3 contains 15 residues. Germline values: CDR1 SEHNR, CDR2 FQNEAQ (reference sequence). The V and J ends lost 0 bases and 2 bases respectively, with 9 bases between them. CDR3 nucleotide sequence: TGTGCCAGCAGCTTAGCAAGGGGGGTCACAGATACGCAGTATTTT. Protein product: CASSLARGVTDTQYF.

The gene calls are TRBV27 and TRBJ2-1, with a tentative D call TRBD1 (6 bases). CDR1 is MNHEY, CDR2 SMNVEV, per germline (reference sequence). CDR3 length: 14 amino acids. Between the trimmed V and J ends, which lost 6 bases and 4 bases, there was a span of 13 bases. The CDR3 DNA follows: TGTGCCAGCAGCTCCGGGACAACTTACAATGAGCAGTTCTTC. Residues: CASSSGTTYNEQFF.

The rearrangement joins TRBV4-1 to TRBJ1-1; D gene unclear. V was trimmed by 0 bases and J by 1 base, leaving 9 bases between them. Germline lookup yields CDR1 MGHRA and CDR2 YSYEKL. The CDR3 consists of 15 residues. The CDR3 DNA follows: TGCGCCAGCAGCCAAGATCCGGACCCGAACACTGAAGCTTTCTTT. Protein: CASSQDPDPNTEAFF.

J is TRBJ1-5 and V is TRBV21-1; TRBD1, as called in the table, went unchecked against the DNA. TRBV21-1 is given as a pseudogene. The CDR3 is made up of 17 amino acids. The CDR3 here is CASSETYWGFDNQPQHF. CDR3 sequence (DNA): TGTGCCAGCAGCGAAACTTATTGGGGCTTTGACAATCAGCCCCAGCATTTT.

This chain's CDR3 is CASSEIQTGYSVYEQYF. The CDR3 DNA follows: TGCGCCAGCAGTGAGATTCAGACAGGGTATAGTGTGTACGAGCAGTACTTC. J is TRBJ2-7 and V is TRBV10-2, with 7 bases matching TRBD1. Losses at the gene ends were 2 bases for V and 4 bases for J; bases not matched to a gene: 14. CDR3 size: 17 residues. The germline V gene has CDR1 WSHSY and CDR2 SAAADI.

CDR3 residues: CASSEAGARDEQYF. The CDR3 DNA reads TGCGCCAGCAGTGAAGCTGGGGCGCGGGACGAGCAGTACTTC. The chain links TRBV10-1 to TRBJ2-7, with D tentatively TRBD1 or TRBD2 (5 bases each). The CDR3 is made up of 14 amino acids. Germline lookup yields CDR1 WNHNN and CDR2 SYGVQD (reference sequence). V lost 3 bases and J 5 bases, leaving 14 bases between the germline ends.

The genes are TRBV28 and TRBJ1-1; TRBD1 agrees at 8 bases. V lost 8 bases and J lost 1; bases outside the gene matches: 3. CDR3 length: 13 residues. Germline lookup yields CDR1 MDHEN and CDR2 SYDVKM. The CDR3 region has the DNA TGTGCCAGCGGGGGGACAGGGAACACTGAAGCTTTCTTT. Its protein product is CASGGTGNTEAFF.

The V gene is TRBV4-2, the J gene TRBJ2-7, with 8 bases matching TRBD2. Germline V CDR1 and CDR2: LGHNA, YNFKEQ. Losses at the gene ends were 1 base for V and 2 bases for J; bases not matched to a gene: 16. The CDR3 runs to 19 residues. CDR3 nucleotide sequence: TGTGCCAGCAGCCAAGTGCAGGGGTTTTGGGCGGGGGGCCCCTACGAGCAGTACTTC. This gives the protein CASSQVQGFWAGGPYEQYF.

This chain links TRBV19 with TRBJ2-3; 7 bases line up with TRBD1. Germline assignment: CDR1 LNHDA and CDR2 SQIVND (reference sequence). This CDR3 is built from 14 residues. The V gene end was trimmed by 7 bases and the J gene end by 2 bases; junction bases not matched to a gene: 6. The CDR3 sequence is CASNRQGITDTQYF. CDR3 DNA sequence: TGTGCCAGTAATCGACAGGGAATCACAGATACGCAGTATTTT. Complete variable domain (other parts from reference TRBV19 and TRBJ2-3): DGGITQSPKYLFRKEGQNVTLSCEQNLNHDAMYWYRQDPGQGLRLIYYSQIVNDFQKGDIAEGYSVSREKKESFPLTVTSAQKNPTAFYLCASNRQGITDTQYFGPGTRLTVL.

The J gene is TRBJ2-7, the V gene TRBV11-2; tentative D call: TRBD2 (5 bases). V was pared by 5 bases and J by 6 bases, with 29 bases between. Germline values: CDR1 SGHAT, CDR2 FQNNGV. The CDR3 is 18 amino acids. The CDR3 loop reads CASSANITTKRKLGEQYF. The CDR3 region has the DNA TGTGCCAGCAGCGCCAATATAACGACTAAGAGGAAGCTCGGCGAGCAGTACTTC. Drawing the rest from reference TRBV11-2 and TRBJ2-7, the complete variable domain is EAGVAQSPRYKIIEKRQSVAFWCNPISGHATLYWYQQILGQGPKLLIQFQNNGVVDDSQLPKDRFSAERLKGVDSTLKIQPAKLEDSAVYLCASSANITTKRKLGEQYFGPGTRLTVT.

The chain's CDR3 is CASHASGRVTYEQYF. Here the CDR3 DNA reads TGTGCCAGCCACGCAAGCGGGAGGGTTACCTACGAGCAGTACTTC. This chain joins TRBV6-5 and TRBJ2-7; 10 bases are shared with TRBD2. The CDR3 sequence is 15 residues long. The V gene end was trimmed by 8 bases and the J gene end by 2 bases; junction bases not matched to a gene: 9. CDR1 and CDR2 from the germline V gene are MNHEY and SVGAGI.

This chain connects TRBV25-1 to TRBJ1-3; 7 bases are shared with TRBD1. V lost 6 bases, J lost 5 bases, and 7 bases stayed unmatched. The CDR3 totals 14 residues. Germline lookup yields CDR1 MGHDK and CDR2 SYGVNS. CDR3: CASSPRGGRNTIYF. The CDR3 DNA sequence: TGTGCCAGCAGCCCCAGGGGGGGGAGAAACACCATATATTTT.

This chain connects TRBV28 to TRBJ1-5; 7 nucleotides agree with TRBD1. The CDR3 loop spans 14 amino acids. Germline CDR1 and CDR2: MDHEN and SYDVKM. V trimming: 5 bases; J trimming: 7 bases; junction bases outside the gene matches: 8. CDR3 DNA: TGTGCCAGCAGTCCACGACAGGGACGGCAGCCCCAGCATTTT. Residues: CASSPRQGRQPQHF.